This T cell receptor beta chain was observed in a study of cytomegalovirus exposure and HLA in healthy donors (dated by TCRdb to 2015 to 2018). About the study as a whole: An earlier analysis of approximately 640 of the donors reported approximately 300 Gb of sequence data and about 100 million unique TCR beta sequences from about 179 million T cells. Along with the approximately 700-subject first cohort, a separate validation cohort of over a hundred different subjects was used. The T cell repertoires of 666 subjects were profiled by immunosequencing and related to cytomegalovirus serostatus. An earlier analysis of 500 to 650 of the donors applied high-throughput TCR beta sequencing to assess whether each TCR beta V gene segment acted as functional or pseudogenic. High-throughput TCR immunosequencing, statistical association of individual TCRs with disease status, and machine learning were combined to predict cytomegalovirus infection status. All discovery cohort repertoires had been generated on a single sequencing platform. The aim of the study was to test whether cataloging public T cell receptors could identify signatures of past pathogen exposure. A later genetic analysis used genome-wide SNP genotypes for about 65% of the roughly 700 donors, treating that subset as a discovery cohort. HLA typing included class I and class II loci at four-digit resolution. Of the 350 to 400 genotyped donors, roughly 85% fell in the genetic ancestry cluster associated with self-reported Caucasian donors. Rather than drawing on any new phenotypic data, the later analysis identified candidate immune exposures from TCR beta sequences and the way those sequences occurred across donors. An early release that covered about 600 HLA-typed donors contained approximately 300 gigabases of sequencing data and about 93 million unique TCR sequences. The number of donors typed differed by locus, with about 629-630 for A, B, C, DRB1 and DQB1, roughly 520 for DQA1, approximately 570 for DPA1, and around 450 for DPB1. Among around 400 genotyped donors of the cohort, an average of approximately 240,000 unique TCR beta nucleotide sequences were sequenced per donor, around 20% of them non-productive. Roughly 5 DR-DQ haplotypes were handled as single units for association and clustering, since linkage in the cohort was strong. To study patterns of TCR occurrence, a later analysis re-analyzed previously published TCR beta repertoires from 666 donors and added high-resolution HLA genotyping. Donor age, sex, ethnicity and CMV serostatus were compiled alongside the repertoire data. The research as a whole found: Strong co-occurrence of HLA alleles, especially DR and DQ, made assigning TCR associations to individual alleles difficult. In both the original and validation cohorts, the classifier was reported to diagnose cytomegalovirus status with high specificity and sensitivity. This cohort had only TCR beta chains sequenced, and the lack of alpha or paired-chain data limited which features could be detected. The earlier analysis of 587 of the donors excluded some 15 rarely observed V segments, including chromosome 9 orphons, because counts were too low. A later analysis found that TCR association rates varied across HLA loci, with DRB1 alleles showing the most associated TCRs and HLA-C alleles the fewest. Correlated functional status among segregating V segments might reflect linkage disequilibrium, but an unknown experimental factor could not be ruled out. A further reported finding was that TCR beta sequences accurately predicted the HLA-A and HLA-B alleles for most subjects in the first cohort. A later genetic analysis associated a missense DCLRE1C variant with V-gene and J-gene trimming of TCR beta chains, and an independent cohort replicated the association. Because HLA typing was unavailable for some donors at each locus, only the typed subset was used in association tests. In an earlier analysis of 587 of the donors, most TCR beta V segments were observed in productive rearrangements about 87% or about 30% of the time, broadly matching IMGT annotations. Presence/absence analyses assumed roughly uniform sequencing depth across donors, an assumption that may not hold. The authors suggested that the approach could potentially be generalized to other disease states and immunological phenotypes. Most TCR sequences were observed very rarely across donors, whereas some public TCRs were present in many individuals. In the study, approximately 160 TCR beta chains were listed as associated with cytomegalovirus. According to a later genetic analysis, donors in an Asian-associated ancestry cluster had fewer N-insertions in productive TCRs than the approximately 630-donor mean. The sequencing pipeline was judged likely to have produced a cluster of highly shared sequence variants as a technical artifact. For the cohort, immune exposure information was limited to CMV serostatus. A later analysis associated about 17,000 TCR beta sequences with specific HLA alleles at a false discovery rate of 0.05. In a later analysis, HLA-associated TCR beta chains were found to be more clonally expanded and to have lower generation probabilities than equally common non-associated chains. In vitro tests confirmed that a few of the cytomegalovirus-associated TCR beta chains recognize cytomegalovirus antigens. Most CMV-associated TCR beta chains appeared to be HLA-restricted in a later analysis, and the HLA associations seemed to be driven largely by CMV exposure. Some IMGT-functional V segments, including TRBV6-2 and TRBV6-3, could not be distinguished by the 87-base-pair reads and were therefore excluded. In a later analysis, several top co-occurrence clusters were reported to appear linked to parvovirus B19, influenza, CMV and Epstein-Barr virus.

On this clone itself: Its antigen is still unknown. No clone much larger than this one lies a single base away; base qualities are absent.

The library was made by the immunoSEQ multiplex PCR assay. For the multiplex PCR, a mixture combining 60 forward primers for TCR Vbeta segments and 13 reverse primers for TCR Jbeta segments was used. A multiplex PCR assay on genomic DNA amplified the CDR3 region of rearranged TCR beta genes. The Illumina HiSeq System was used to sequence the amplified TCR beta libraries as 87-base-pair reads. In the paper's pipeline: A later analysis tallied 80 million to 95 million unique TCR beta chains across the 666 repertoires, and about 12 million of those chains were shared by two or more donors. Raw reads were error-corrected and collapsed into unique sequences with a nearest-neighbor algorithm that merged closely related sequences to remove PCR and sequencing errors. V, D and J gene segments were assigned by aligning CDR3 sequences to IMGT reference sequences. For a sequence to be retained, a match of at least six nucleotides to both a V gene segment and a J gene segment was required. Rearrangements were called productive when the CDR3 lacked stop codons and stayed in frame with V and J; all others were non-productive. Following IMGT convention, CDR3 was defined as the stretch from the second conserved V-encoded cysteine to the conserved J-encoded phenylalanine. The earlier analysis of some 550 of the donors excluded any sequence lacking an unambiguous match to a single V gene segment. An earlier analysis of several hundred of the donors classified V segments as functional when productive rearrangements were above 56.7% and as segregating when the standard deviation between donors was above 5%. To diagnose cytomegalovirus status from the catalog of TCR beta chain sequences, a statistical classification framework was built. A later analysis assigned V and J genes by comparing TCR nucleotide sequences with IMGT/GENE-DB human TR gene sequences. A later analysis assigned CDR3 sequences and most-parsimonious VDJ recombination scenarios with the TCRdist pipeline. In a later analysis, each TCR beta chain was defined by its CDR3 amino acid sequence together with its V-gene family, and reads lacking a unique V-gene family were excluded. In a later analysis, 550 to 650 highly shared, low-generation-probability nucleotide sequences were removed to address suspected cross-contamination and a sequencing artifact. For each public chain, a later analysis derived a clonal expansion index from normalized ranks of inferred template counts within each repertoire. Generation probabilities in a later analysis came from a VDJ recombination model fitted to out-of-frame rearrangements, and those results were checked against IGoR. Hypergeometric tests were used in a later analysis to score TCR-TCR, TCR-HLA and TCR-CMV co-occurrence, with a repertoire-size bias correction applied to the TCR pairs. A later analysis estimated false discovery rates by permuting HLA or CMV assignments 20 times. A later analysis grouped co-occurring TCRs with DBSCAN, adding TCRdist sequence similarity when clustering within HLA-allele-positive subsets. Co-occurrence clustering excluded repertoires with fewer than 30,000 or more than 120,000 public chains, plus five with anomalous nucleotide sharing. TCRdb's version of the immuneACCESS table is confined to in-frame rearrangements and falls short of the full clone set. An unresolved V gene accounts for under half of the shortfall where checked; the remainder is of unknown origin. V, J and clone size are those of that table, while D and trimming were read from the DNA. A total of around 100,000 clones appear in this sample, 65% to 80% of them only once. The top ten constitute 5.2% of the sample.

The cohort comprised hundreds of healthy bone marrow donors. All cohort members were sampled while nominally healthy, although unrecorded immune exposures were likely present. The donor tested CMV seropositive and was one of the 289 seropositive cohort members. Every donor gave a peripheral blood sample, and the peripheral blood mononuclear cells from that sample were used for TCR beta sequencing. Genomic DNA extraction from the blood cell samples was performed with the Qiagen DNeasy Blood Extraction Kit. The CDR3 has 14 amino acids, counting the end cysteine and phenylalanine. The only DNA kept is the CDR3, 42 bases in frame from the first base. The germline V gene gives CDR1 as SGHTS and CDR2 as YDEGEE. Trimming removed 0 bases from V and 7 bases from J, leaving 11 bases between the germline ends.

The sample was PBMCs. The receptor was isolated from a female donor in good health and CMV-seropositive. The V gene is TRBV5-8 and the J gene is TRBJ1-3, with no D gene named confidently. The CDR3 protein is CASSLVISGNTIYF. Read as DNA, the sequence is TGTGCCAGCAGCTTGGTCATATCGGGGAACACCATATATTTT.